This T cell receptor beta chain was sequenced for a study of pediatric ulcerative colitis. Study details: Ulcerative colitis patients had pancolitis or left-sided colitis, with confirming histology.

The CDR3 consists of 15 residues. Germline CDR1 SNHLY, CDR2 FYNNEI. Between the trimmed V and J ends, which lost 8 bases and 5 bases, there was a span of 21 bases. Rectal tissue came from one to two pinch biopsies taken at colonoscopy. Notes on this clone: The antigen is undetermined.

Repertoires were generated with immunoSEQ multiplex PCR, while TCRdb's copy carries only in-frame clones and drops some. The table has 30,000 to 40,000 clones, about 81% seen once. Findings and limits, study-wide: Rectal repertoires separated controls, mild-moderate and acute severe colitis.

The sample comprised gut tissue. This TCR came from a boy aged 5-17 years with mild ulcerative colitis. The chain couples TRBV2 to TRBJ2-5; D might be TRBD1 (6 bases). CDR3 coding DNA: TGTGCCAGCCACCGTAGACAGGTTTGGTATGAGACCCAGTACTTC. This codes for CASHRRQVWYETQYF.